The 7 T cell receptor beta chains presented below share a single source sample, sequenced in a study of T cells after yellow fever vaccination. TCRdb ran MiXCR on the 5' RACE reads and lists one entry per CDR3 protein. The profile shows roughly 240,000 distinct CDR3 sequences, about 7% of them singletons. The source was CD4+ T cells sorted from PBMCs, collected on the day of the yellow fever booster vaccination. All receptors come from a man aged 30 to 45 who received the YFV17D yellow fever vaccine.

This clonotype was recorded a few times. The chain joins TRBV7-3 to TRBJ2-1; 7 bases are a match to TRBD2. From germline, CDR1 is SGHTA and CDR2 FQGTGA. There are 15 residues in the CDR3. V gave up 5 bases and J gave up 1 base; unmatched junction bases: 5. The CDR3 DNA reads as TGTGCCAGCAGCCCAAAGGGAGGGTCCTACAATGAGCAGTTCTTC. Amino acid sequence: CASSPKGGSYNEQFF.

This clonotype was observed at least ten times. This chain joins TRBV7-9 and TRBJ2-7, with 9 bases aligning to TRBD2. This CDR3 region has 15 residues. CDR1 and CDR2 (germline): SEHNR, FQNEAQ (reference sequence). Trimming took 1 base from V and 5 from J; bases not matched to a gene: 6. CDR3 in DNA: TGTGCCAGCAGCTTAGTACTAGCGGGTCCCAACGAGCAGTACTTC. This translates into CASSLVLAGPNEQYF.

In this sample, this clonotype turned up many times. The gene calls are TRBV2 and TRBJ2-1; 8 bases align to TRBD2. Unmatched junction bases numbered 22, after V lost 11 bases and J lost 4 bases. Germline V gives CDR1 SNHLY, CDR2 FYNNEI. The CDR3 has 18 residues. CDR3 sequence (DNA): TGTGCCGGACCCACAAGTAGCCTATCGGGAGGGGCGTACAATGAGCAGTTCTTC. Translation gives CAGPTSSLSGGAYNEQFF.

The table lists this clonotype with many counts. The J gene is TRBJ2-7, the V gene TRBV18; possible D gene TRBD2, 5 bases. The CDR3 covers 13 residues. Germline CDR1 KGHSH, CDR2 LQKENI. The ends were cut back, 3 bases at V and 3 bases at J, with 9 bases in the middle. CDR3 sequence reads: CASSPPGVYEQYF. In DNA form, the CDR3 reads TGTGCCAGCTCACCCCCCGGGGTCTACGAGCAGTACTTC. The full variable domain, with the rest looked up from reference TRBV18 and TRBJ2-7, is NAGVMQNPRHLVRRRGQEARLRCSPMKGHSHVYWYRQLPEEGLKFMVYLQKENIIDESGMPKERFSAEFPKEGPSILRIQQVVRGDSAAYFCASSPPGVYEQYFGPGTRLTVT.

This chain uses TRBV5-1 with TRBJ2-1; 10 bases align to TRBD2. From germline, CDR1 is SGHRS and CDR2 YFSETQ. V gave up 4 bases and J gave up 2 bases; unmatched junction bases: 15. The CDR3 length is 19 residues. The CDR3 reads CASSPGGLAGATPYNEQFF. The CDR3 region has the DNA TGCGCCAGCAGCCCAGGAGGTCTAGCGGGAGCGACCCCCTACAATGAGCAGTTCTTC.

This clonotype was recorded a few times. V is TRBV7-6 and J is TRBJ2-3, with D maybe TRBD1 (5 bases). V was clipped by 4 bases and J by 3 bases, with 14 bases between them. CDR1 and CDR2 from the germline V gene are SGHVS and FNYEAQ. The CDR3 is 15 amino acids. The CDR3 is CASSSQGLGTDTQYF. The CDR3 nucleotides are TGTGCCAGCAGCTCCCAGGGTCTGGGGACAGATACGCAGTATTTT.

This clonotype was observed a handful of times. This chain joins TRBV6-2 or TRBV6-3 and TRBJ2-7; D is uncertain. This CDR3 is built from 14 residues. V was cut by 2 bases and J by 2 bases, with 10 bases left in between. In germline, CDR1 is MNHEY, CDR2 SVGEGT. The CDR3 loop is CASSYGLRTYEQYF. DNA of the CDR3: TGTGCCAGCAGTTACGGGCTCCGTACCTACGAGCAGTACTTC.